This T cell receptor beta chain comes out of a study of T cell responses to AZD1222 COVID-19 vaccine. Libraries were prepared by immunoSEQ multiplex PCR; TCRdb keeps only in-frame clonotypes and omits some of them. The table lists under 150,000 clones, 85% to 95% of them singletons. The V and J ends lost 5 bases and 2 bases respectively, with 9 bases between them. The CDR3 contains 13 residues. Looked up from germline, CDR1 is SGHVS and CDR2 is FQNEAQ. Worth noting for this clone: The antigen is undetermined.

Study-level findings and limits: Recipients of two AZD1222 doses showed rising Spike-specific TCR breadth and depth.

The sequencing here drew on peripheral blood, taken on day 0 of AZD1222 vaccination. This clonotype was sampled from an adult in good health. The chain carries TRBV7-8 and TRBJ2-5; D might be TRBD2 (6 bases). The CDR3, as DNA: TGTGCCAGCAGCCGTGGGGGGCAAGAGACCCAGTACTTC. Encoded protein: CASSRGGQETQYF.